This T cell receptor (beta chain) was retrieved from a study of OX40 agonist ivuxolimab in advanced cancers. Overall study: Treatment received earlier with anti-PD-1, anti-PD-L1 or anti-CTLA-4 agents was allowed, and around 36% had some.

The repertoire was sequenced with immunoSEQ multiplex PCR; TCRdb's copy has only in-frame clones and lacks some. The data hold approximately 65,000 clones, with 87% observed a single time. Material: CD4+ or CD8+ T cells sorted from blood, obtained in a trial of the OX40 agonist ivuxolimab. This clonotype was sampled from an adult with an advanced solid tumor such as melanoma, head and neck, liver or kidney cancer.

The CDR3 DNA is TGTGCCAGTAGTTTGCGGGGGAACTACAATGAGCAGTTCTTC. Translation gives CASSLRGNYNEQFF. J is TRBJ2-1 and V is TRBV19, with 7 bases matching TRBD2. Germline V lookup: CDR1 LNHDA, CDR2 SQIVND (reference sequence). The junction had 4 bases not matched to a gene; V was cut back by 5 bases and J by 3 bases. The CDR3 has 14 residues.